This T cell receptor (beta chain) was sequenced during a study of cytomegalovirus exposure and HLA in healthy donors. The V end was cut by 3 bases, the J end by 0 bases, with 7 bases between. Germline lookup yields CDR1 MDHEN and CDR2 SYDVKM. The CDR3 loop spans 14 amino acids. The primer mix had 60 Vbeta and 13 Jbeta primers. Assay: immunoSEQ multiplex PCR; the TCRdb copy retains only in-frame clones and omits some. The sample carries under 250,000 clones, approximately 83% recorded once. Material: PBMCs. The chain links TRBV28 to TRBJ2-3, with a weak D call TRBD2 (5 bases). The TCR comes from a woman aged 50 to 65 in good health and CMV-seropositive. The CDR3 DNA follows: TGTGCCAGCAGTTTTCGGACTAGCACAGATACGCAGTATTTT. Translating gives CASSFRTSTDTQYF.